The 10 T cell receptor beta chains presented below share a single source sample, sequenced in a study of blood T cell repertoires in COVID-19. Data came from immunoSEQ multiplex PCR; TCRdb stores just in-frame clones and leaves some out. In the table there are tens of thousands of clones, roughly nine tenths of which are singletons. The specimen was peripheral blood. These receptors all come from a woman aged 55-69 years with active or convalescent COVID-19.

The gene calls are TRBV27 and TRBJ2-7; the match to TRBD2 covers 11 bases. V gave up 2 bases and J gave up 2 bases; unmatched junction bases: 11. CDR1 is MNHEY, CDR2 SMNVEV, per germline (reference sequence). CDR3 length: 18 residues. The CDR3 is CASSLIATSGTTPYEQYF. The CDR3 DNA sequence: TGTGCCAGCAGTTTAATCGCGACTAGCGGGACCACCCCCTACGAGCAGTACTTC.

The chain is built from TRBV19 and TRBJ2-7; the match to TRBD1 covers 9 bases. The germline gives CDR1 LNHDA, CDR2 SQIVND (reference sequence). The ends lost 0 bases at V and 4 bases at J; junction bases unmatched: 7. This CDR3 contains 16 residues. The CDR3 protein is CASSIEAGTGRYEQYF. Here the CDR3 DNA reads TGTGCCAGTAGTATAGAGGCCGGGACAGGGAGATACGAGCAGTACTTC.

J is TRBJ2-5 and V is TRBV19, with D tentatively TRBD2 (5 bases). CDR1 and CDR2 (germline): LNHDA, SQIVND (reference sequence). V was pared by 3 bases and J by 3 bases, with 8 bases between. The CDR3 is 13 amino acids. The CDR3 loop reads CASSITAEETQYF. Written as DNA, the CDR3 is TGTGCCAGTAGTATCACAGCGGAAGAGACCCAGTACTTC.

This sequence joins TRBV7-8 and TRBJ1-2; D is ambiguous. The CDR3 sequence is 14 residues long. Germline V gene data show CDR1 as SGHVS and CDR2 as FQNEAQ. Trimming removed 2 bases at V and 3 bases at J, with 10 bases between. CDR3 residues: CASSLNPRHYGYTF. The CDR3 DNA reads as TGTGCCAGCAGCTTAAACCCCAGGCACTATGGCTACACCTTC.

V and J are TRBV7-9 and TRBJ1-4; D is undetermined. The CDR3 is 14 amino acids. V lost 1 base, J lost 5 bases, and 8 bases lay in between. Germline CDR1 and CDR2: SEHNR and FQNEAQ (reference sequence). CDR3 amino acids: CASSLGAANEKLFF. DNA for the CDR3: TGTGCCAGCAGCTTAGGGGCAGCAAATGAAAAACTGTTTTTT. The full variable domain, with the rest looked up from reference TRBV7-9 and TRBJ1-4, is DTGVSQNPRHKITKRGQNVTFRCDPISEHNRLYWYRQTLGQGPEFLTYFQNEAQLEKSRLLSDRFSAERPKGSFSTLEIQRTEQGDSAMYLCASSLGAANEKLFFGSGTQLSVL.

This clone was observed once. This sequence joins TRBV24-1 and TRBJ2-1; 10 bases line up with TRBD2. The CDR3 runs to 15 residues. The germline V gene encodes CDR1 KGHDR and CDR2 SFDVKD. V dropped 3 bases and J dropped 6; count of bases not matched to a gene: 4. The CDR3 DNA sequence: TGTGCCACCAGTGATCCAAGCGGGAGGGGCAATGAGCAGTTCTTC. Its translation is CATSDPSGRGNEQFF.

The CDR3 region is CASSPADMDYGYTF. The DNA for the CDR3 is TGTGCCAGCAGTCCGGCGGACATGGACTATGGCTACACCTTC. The rearrangement joins TRBV28 to TRBJ1-2; weak D call: TRBD1 (5 bases). The germline V gene has CDR1 MDHEN and CDR2 SYDVKM. This CDR3 contains 14 residues. Trimming took 5 bases from V and 3 from J, leaving 13 bases between them.

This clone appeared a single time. CDR3 protein: CASSLLGQGNSPLHF. DNA of the CDR3: TGTGCCAGCAGCTTACTGGGACAGGGGAATTCACCCCTCCACTTT. The V call is TRBV7-9, the J call TRBJ1-6, with TRBD1 identical over 10 bases. The length of the CDR3 is 15 residues. Looked up from germline, CDR1 is SEHNR and CDR2 is FQNEAQ (reference sequence). The J segment lost 7 bases and the V segment lost 2 bases, leaving 2 bases of the junction unmatched.

CDR3 DNA sequence: TGCAGTGCTAGTTCCGGGGGGGCGGTCGAGCAGTACTTC. This translates into CSASSGGAVEQYF. This sequence joins TRBV20-1 and TRBJ2-7; TRBD2 matches 8 bases. This CDR3 has 13 amino acids. V shed 3 bases, J shed 6 bases, and the junction held 7 bases outside the gene matches. Germline V gene data show CDR1 as DFQATT and CDR2 as SNEGSKA (reference sequence).

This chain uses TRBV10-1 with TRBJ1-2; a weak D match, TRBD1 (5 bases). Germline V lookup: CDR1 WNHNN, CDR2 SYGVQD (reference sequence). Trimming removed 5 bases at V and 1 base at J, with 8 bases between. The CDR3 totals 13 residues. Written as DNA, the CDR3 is TGCGCCAGCAGTCCAGGGTATAACTATGGCTACACCTTC. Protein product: CASSPGYNYGYTF.